A single sample gave rise to the 10 T cell receptor beta chains below, sequenced in a study of cytomegalovirus exposure and HLA in healthy donors. Primers: 60 Vbeta forward and 13 Jbeta reverse. TCRdb's table, derived via immunoSEQ multiplex PCR, lists solely in-frame clones and lacks some. The data contain around 160,000 clones, 65% to 70% of them seen just once; the ten biggest clones take up around 4.5%. Material: PBMCs. All receptors come from a woman between 18 and 29 years old in good health and CMV-seropositive.

This chain connects TRBV18 to TRBJ2-1; TRBD2 matches 8 bases. Germline V CDR1 and CDR2: KGHSH, LQKENI. CDR3 length: 16 amino acids. V shed 2 bases and J 6 bases; nucleotides not matched to a gene: 9. CDR3 in amino acids: CASSPAPSGPTNEQFF. CDR3 DNA: TGTGCCAGCTCACCAGCCCCTAGCGGGCCAACCAATGAGCAGTTCTTC.

Regarding this clone: Distinct nucleotide sequences in the sample also encode this CDR3. This chain connects TRBV29-1 to TRBJ2-1; 8 bases agree with TRBD2. The CDR3 runs to 13 residues. With 5 bases clipped from V and 3 bases from J, the junction kept 3 bases outside the gene matches. CDR1 and CDR2 from the germline V gene are SQVTM and ANQGSEA. The CDR3 reads CSVLAGGYNEQFF. The CDR3, as DNA: TGCAGCGTTCTTGCGGGAGGCTACAATGAGCAGTTCTTC.

This clone has a single count. This rearrangement joins TRBV27 to TRBJ2-1, with 10 bases that match TRBD1. J lost 4 bases, V lost 6 bases, and 6 bases had no gene match. The CDR3 spans 15 residues. In germline, CDR1 is MNHEY, CDR2 SMNVEV (reference sequence). The CDR3 DNA sequence: TGTGCCAGCAGCTGGGGACAGGGGACGTACAATGAGCAGTTCTTC. Translating it yields CASSWGQGTYNEQFF.

The chain uses TRBV15 and TRBJ2-3; 8 bases match TRBD2. V lost 8 bases and J lost 0; bases outside the gene matches: 4. Germline V CDR1 and CDR2: LNHNV, YYDKDF (reference sequence). This CDR3 has 14 residues. The CDR3 coding sequence is TGTGCCACCCGGCAGCGGGGGAGCACAGATACGCAGTATTTT. Amino acids: CATRQRGSTDTQYF.

Only a few counts were recorded for this clone. J is TRBJ1-4 and V is TRBV6-1, with D perhaps TRBD1 (6 bases). Trimming cost V 4 bases and J 13 bases, with 25 bases left between them. The CDR3 has 16 amino acids. CDR1 and CDR2 (germline): MNHNS, SASEGT. The CDR3, as DNA: TGTGCCAGCAGTGTACGACAGGAACCGCTGTTTGGGCTACTGTTTTTT. This encodes CASSVRQEPLFGLLFF.

The chain recombines TRBV6-1 with TRBJ2-7, with a weak D call TRBD2 (6 bases). V was pared by 4 bases and J by 2 bases, with 15 bases between. The germline V gene has CDR1 MNHNS and CDR2 SASEGT. The CDR3 consists of 15 residues. For the CDR3, the DNA is TGTGCCAGCAGTGGGAGGTGGGAGGACACCTACGAGCAGTACTTC. It translates to CASSGRWEDTYEQYF.

The chain joins TRBV9 to TRBJ1-1; D possibly corresponds to TRBD1 (5 bases). The V end lost 0 bases, the J end lost 5 bases, and 8 bases lay between the germline ends. The CDR3 is 13 residues long. Germline values: CDR1 SGDLS, CDR2 YYNGEE. The CDR3 sequence: CASSVGGKTEAFF. The DNA of the CDR3 is TGTGCCAGCAGCGTAGGGGGCAAAACTGAAGCTTTCTTT.

This clone was detected only once. J is TRBJ1-3 and V is TRBV6-5; maybe TRBD1 (5 bases). Trimming left V 0 bases short and J 3 bases short, with 12 bases between. CDR3 length: 16 amino acids. Looked up from germline, CDR1 is MNHEY and CDR2 is SVGAGI. CDR3 protein: CASSYSNSGVGNTIYF. CDR3 in DNA: TGTGCCAGCAGTTACTCGAATTCGGGGGTTGGAAACACCATATATTTT.

The rearrangement links TRBV5-6 to TRBJ1-6; D gene unclear. In germline, CDR1 is SGHDT, CDR2 YYEEEE. V was pared by 0 bases and J by 10 bases, with 11 bases between. The CDR3 consists of 14 residues. In nucleotides, the CDR3 is TGTGCCAGCAGCTTGGACGGGAAAGGATCACCCCTCCACTTT. Translating it yields CASSLDGKGSPLHF.

The chain's CDR3 is CASSQVIGNYGYTF. The CDR3 DNA reads TGCGCCAGCAGCCAAGTGATCGGGAACTATGGCTACACCTTC. V and J are TRBV4-3 and TRBJ1-2; D remains ambiguous. The CDR3 consists of 14 residues. Deletions cut 1 base from V and 2 bases from J, with 8 bases between. Germline V CDR1 and CDR2: LGHNA, YSLEER.